Below, 24 T cell receptor beta chains from the same sample are listed, as sequenced in a study of Ad26.COV2.S vaccination and SARS-CoV-2 variants. Sequenced by immunoSEQ multiplex PCR; TCRdb stores in-frame clones only, minus some. The data show more than 300,000 clones, around four fifths seen once. Indicated treatment: 19 received Ad26.COV2.S at low or high dose, single or two shots; 5 received placebo; per-sample allocation not given. Sampling happened 63 days after the first vaccine or placebo injection. The specimen was peripheral blood, collected in a trial of Ad26.COV2.S vaccine versus placebo. The receptors come from a person between 18 and 60 years old who received the Ad26.COV2.S COVID-19 vaccine or a placebo.

The rearrangement links TRBV6-5 to TRBJ2-7; tentatively, D is TRBD1 (5 bases). Trimming removed 8 bases at V and 4 bases at J, with 12 bases between. This CDR3 is built from 12 residues. The germline V gene has CDR1 MNHEY and CDR2 SVGAGI. The CDR3 reads CASGPDNYEQYF. CDR3 nucleotides: TGTGCCAGCGGACCGGACAATTACGAGCAGTACTTC.

The chain links TRBV30 to TRBJ1-1; 8 bases map to TRBD1. The CDR3 has 15 residues. The germline V gene encodes CDR1 GTSNPN and CDR2 SVGIG (reference sequence). V was clipped by 3 bases and J by 2 bases; unmatched bases: 8. The DNA for the CDR3 is TGTGCCTGGAGCCAGGGGGCCATACCCAACACTGAAGCTTTCTTT. This encodes CAWSQGAIPNTEAFF.

This chain uses TRBV7-3 with TRBJ2-1, with TRBD2 identical over 7 bases. V lost 4 bases to trimming and J lost 9 bases; unmatched junction nucleotides: 15. CDR1 and CDR2 (germline): SGHTA, FQGTGA. The CDR3 extends over 16 amino acids. CDR3 sequence: CASSSQGRGRDGEQFF. As DNA, the CDR3 is TGTGCCAGCAGCTCTCAGGGTCGTGGGAGGGATGGTGAGCAGTTCTTC.

The chain has TRBV5-1 and TRBJ2-3; 10 nucleotides agree with TRBD2. Trimming took 6 bases from V and 4 from J; bases not matched to a gene: 5. The CDR3 length is 14 residues. Germline CDR1 and CDR2: SGHRS and YFSETQ. The CDR3 nucleotides read TGCGCCAGCACCTCTAGCGGGGGCTCAGATACGCAGTATTTT. The encoded protein is CASTSSGGSDTQYF.

This rearrangement joins TRBV7-3 to TRBJ2-1; 10 bases line up with TRBD1. The junction had 9 bases not matched to a gene; V was cut back by 2 bases and J by 8 bases. Germline CDR1 is SGHTA and CDR2 is FQGTGA. The length of the CDR3 is 16 residues. CDR3 amino acids: CASSLVGGTGDYEQFF. Written as DNA, the CDR3 is TGTGCCAGCAGCTTAGTTGGCGGGACAGGGGACTATGAGCAGTTCTTC. The full variable domain, in which reference TRBV7-3 and TRBJ2-1 provide the parts outside the CDR3, is GAGVSQTPSNKVTEKGKYVELRCDPISGHTALYWYRQSLGQGPEFLIYFQGTGAADDSGLPNDRFFAVRPEGSVSTLKIQRTERGDSAVYLCASSLVGGTGDYEQFFGPGTRLTVL.

This clone was observed at least ten times. The rearrangement links TRBV6-2 or TRBV6-3 to TRBJ2-5, with D perhaps given as TRBD1 or TRBD2 (5 bases each). V gave up 3 bases and J gave up 1 base, with 9 bases separating them. This CDR3 is built from 14 residues. Looked up from germline, CDR1 is MNHEY and CDR2 is SVGEGT. The chain's CDR3 is CASSYLGPQETQYF. In nucleotides, the CDR3 is TGTGCCAGCAGTTATCTGGGACCCCAAGAGACCCAGTACTTC.

The rearrangement links TRBV5-1 to TRBJ1-1, with TRBD1 identical over 9 bases. This CDR3 is built from 14 residues. After removal of 1 base from V and 7 bases from J, the junction contained 5 bases not matched to a gene. The germline V gene encodes CDR1 SGHRS and CDR2 YFSETQ. The CDR3 spells CASSLQQGAGEAFF. In DNA, the CDR3 is TGCGCCAGCAGCTTGCAACAGGGGGCCGGTGAAGCTTTCTTT.

This chain connects TRBV3-1 (or the pseudogene TRBV3-2) to TRBJ1-3, with a tentative D call TRBD1 (5 bases). This CDR3 is 18 amino acids long. Deletions cut 3 bases from V and 0 bases from J, with 18 bases between. Per the germline V gene, CDR1 is LGHDT and CDR2 is YNNKEL (reference sequence). The DNA of the CDR3 is TGTGCCAGCAGCCACCCCCCCCGAGAGGGGAGCTCTGGAAACACCATATATTTT. Its protein product is CASSHPPREGSSGNTIYF.

This clone was counted a few times. The chain carries TRBV2 and TRBJ1-6; D is undetermined. Germline loops: CDR1 SNHLY, CDR2 FYNNEI. Trimming left V 7 bases short and J 6 bases short, with 13 bases between. CDR3 length: 14 amino acids. Here the CDR3 DNA reads TGTGCCAGCAAACGGGCCCTTGCTAATTCACCCCTCCACTTT. Translation: CASKRALANSPLHF.

V usage is TRBV5-8 and J usage is TRBJ1-1, with D tentatively TRBD1 (5 bases). The CDR3 sequence is 10 residues long. V lost 10 bases and J 5 bases, leaving 9 bases between the germline ends. Per germline, CDR1 SGHTS and CDR2 YDEGEE. The CDR3 DNA reads TGTGCCCCCGGGGGGACTGAAGCTTTCTTT. This codes for CAPGGTEAFF.

The chain uses TRBV9 and TRBJ2-5, with TRBD1 identical over 12 bases. The CDR3 length is 19 residues. CDR1 SGDLS and CDR2 YYNGEE come from the germline V gene. J was trimmed by 5 bases and V by 0 bases; bases with no gene match: 14. As DNA, the CDR3 is TGTGCCAGCAGCGTAGGGATGACCGAGGGACAGGGGGCTTGGGAGACCCAGTACTTC. Its translation: CASSVGMTEGQGAWETQYF.

The chain links TRBV6-5 to TRBJ1-1; D gene unclear. The V end was cut by 8 bases, the J end by 0 bases, with 16 bases between. Germline V gene data show CDR1 as MNHEY and CDR2 as SVGAGI. The CDR3 is 15 residues long. CDR3 amino acids: CASGRVGGMNTEAFF. CDR3 DNA sequence: TGTGCCAGCGGACGAGTCGGAGGGATGAACACTGAAGCTTTCTTT.

The rearrangement uses TRBV15 and TRBJ1-4; 7 nucleotides agree with TRBD1. Per the germline V gene, CDR1 is LNHNV and CDR2 is YYDKDF (reference sequence). V was pared by 0 bases and J by 5 bases, with 12 bases of the junction left unmatched. CDR3 length: 18 residues. CDR3 amino acids: CATSRDQGGRRTNEKLFF. The DNA of the CDR3 is TGTGCCACCAGCAGAGATCAAGGGGGCAGGCGTACGAATGAAAAACTGTTTTTT.

This clone was seen once. The J gene is TRBJ1-2, the V gene TRBV6-6; a weak D match, TRBD1 (5 bases). The germline V gene has CDR1 MNHNY and CDR2 SVGAGI (reference sequence). This CDR3 is built from 11 residues. V lost 5 bases and J 7 bases, leaving 8 bases between the germline ends. This CDR3 reads CASSPQGGYTF. The CDR3 DNA reads as TGTGCCAGCAGTCCGCAGGGTGGCTACACCTTC.

This clone occurred once. The rearrangement joins TRBV27 to TRBJ2-1, with D tentatively TRBD2 (6 bases). The CDR3 spans 13 residues. Germline CDR1 MNHEY, CDR2 SMNVEV (reference sequence). V was pared by 3 bases and J by 9 bases, with 12 bases between. The CDR3 DNA reads as TGTGCCAGCAGTTTCTGGGGGGTCGGTGAGCAGTTCTTC. This encodes CASSFWGVGEQFF.

The chain couples TRBV11-2 to TRBJ2-5; D is unresolved. The CDR3 length is 16 residues. Trimming shortened V by 5 bases and J by 1 base, and 17 bases separated the two germline ends. Germline CDR1 and CDR2: SGHAT and FQNNGV. The CDR3 DNA sequence: TGTGCCAGCAGCCCTCTTCGACCGCTCTTCCAAGAGACCCAGTACTTC. Its protein is CASSPLRPLFQETQYF.

CDR3 sequence: CASSQVWGSSYEQYF. The CDR3 DNA reads as TGTGCCAGCAGCCAGGTATGGGGGAGCTCCTACGAGCAGTACTTC. This chain joins TRBV4-2 and TRBJ2-7, with D perhaps TRBD1 or TRBD2 (5 bases each). Germline lookup yields CDR1 LGHNA and CDR2 YNFKEQ. The V and J ends lost 3 bases and 0 bases respectively, with 12 bases between them. This CDR3 contains 15 residues.

Comments on this clone: Different DNA sequences within this sample yield the same CDR3. This chain connects TRBV6-1 to TRBJ1-4; possible D gene TRBD1, 6 bases. V was shortened by 2 bases and J by 6 bases, with 10 bases between the two germline ends. CDR1 and CDR2 (germline): MNHNS, SASEGT. This CDR3 is 14 amino acids long. CDR3 residues: CASSEFGGYEKLFF. The DNA of the CDR3 is TGTGCCAGCAGTGAATTTGGGGGCTATGAAAAACTGTTTTTT.

The gene calls are TRBV2 and TRBJ1-1; D is possibly TRBD1 (5 bases). V was pared by 8 bases and J by 2 bases, with 9 bases between. Germline V gene sequence: CDR1 SNHLY, CDR2 FYNNEI. The CDR3 consists of 12 residues. The CDR3 reads CASEQANTEAFF. DNA for the CDR3: TGTGCCAGCGAACAGGCCAACACTGAAGCTTTCTTT. Combining the CDR3 with reference TRBV2 and TRBJ1-1 gives the whole variable domain EPEVTQTPSHQVTQMGQEVILRCVPISNHLYFYWYRQILGQKVEFLVSFYNNEISEKSEIFDDQFSVERPDGSNFTLKIRSTKLEDSAMYFCASEQANTEAFFGQGTRLTVV.

In DNA, the CDR3 is TGCGCCAGCAGCTTACGACAGGGGGCTCAAGGAGGGTCACCCCTCCACTTT. Translating it yields CASSLRQGAQGGSPLHF. The chain is built from TRBV5-1 and TRBJ1-6; 10 positions agree with TRBD1. CDR3 length: 17 residues. V was pared by 2 bases and J by 10 bases, with 12 bases of the junction left unmatched. Germline V gene data show CDR1 as SGHRS and CDR2 as YFSETQ.

The chain links TRBV15 to TRBJ2-5; D gene ambiguous. This CDR3 has 15 residues. V was cut by 0 bases and J by 5 bases, with 13 bases left in between. Per germline, CDR1 LNHNV and CDR2 YYDKDF (reference sequence). The CDR3 DNA is TGTGCCACCAGCAGAGATCATCATGGTCCGGAGACCCAGTACTTC. It yields the protein CATSRDHHGPETQYF. Together with reference TRBV15 and TRBJ2-5, the CDR3 gives the full variable domain: DAMVIQNPRYQVTQFGKPVTLSCSQTLNHNVMYWYQQKSSQAPKLLFHYYDKDFNNEADTPDNFQSRRPNTSFCFLDIRSPGLGDTAMYLCATSRDHHGPETQYFGPGTRLLVL.

The chain combines TRBV19 with TRBJ1-5, with 8 bases matching TRBD1. The germline CDR1 and CDR2 sequences are LNHDA and SQIVND (reference sequence). This CDR3 has 13 residues. V shed 9 bases and J 5 bases; nucleotides not matched to a gene: 6. CDR3 amino acids: CASEQGGYQPQHF. CDR3 DNA: TGTGCCAGCGAACAGGGGGGCTATCAGCCCCAGCATTTT.

The J gene is TRBJ2-4, the V gene TRBV5-6; 10 positions match TRBD1. The junction had 10 bases not matched to a gene; V was cut back by 3 bases and J by 7 bases. From germline, CDR1 is SGHDT and CDR2 YYEEEE. This CDR3 region has 16 residues. The CDR3 reads CASSCEGGTGVNIQYF. CDR3 nucleotide sequence: TGTGCCAGCAGCTGTGAGGGCGGGACAGGGGTGAACATTCAGTACTTC.

The rearrangement uses TRBV9 and TRBJ1-3; 8 nucleotides agree with TRBD1. This CDR3 has 16 amino acids. CDR1 and CDR2 from the germline V gene are SGDLS and YYNGEE. V was pared by 0 bases and J by 4 bases, with 6 bases of the junction left unmatched. CDR3 residues: CASSVDQGASGNTIYF. The CDR3 DNA follows: TGTGCCAGCAGCGTAGATCAGGGGGCGAGCGGAAACACCATATATTTT.